This TCR beta chain was recorded in a study of naive and memory T cell subsets. This CDR3 contains 16 residues. The germline V gene has CDR1 MNHEY and CDR2 SVGAGI. V was trimmed by 0 bases and J by 0 bases, leaving 9 bases between them. Both TRBC1 and TRBC2 were covered by a beta constant-region primer of two equimolar oligonucleotides. The ligated cDNA underwent four PCR rounds using SP2 and nested alpha and beta constant-region primers. TCRdb used MiXCR to reprocess the UMI-ligation and nested PCR reads, holding one entry per CDR3 protein. The data contain roughly 140,000 distinct CDR3 sequences, approximately 21% of them singletons. Study-wide results and caveats: Naive repertoires, especially CD8, held a few larger clonotypes, possibly memory cells re-expressing CD45RA.

A note on this clonotype: What it binds is unknown.

This receptor was identified in a human donor in good health. The chain has TRBV6-5 and TRBJ2-1; D is uncertain. Sequencing used naive CD8+ T cells from blood. This chain's CDR3 is CASSYSEAVSYNEQFF. The CDR3 DNA is TGTGCCAGCAGTTACTCCGAGGCGGTCTCCTACAATGAGCAGTTCTTC.